What follows describes a single T cell receptor beta chain. CDR3 size: 14 residues. The germline V gene encodes CDR1 WSHSY and CDR2 SAAADI. V was clipped by 7 bases and J by 8 bases; unmatched bases: 10. Participants were aged about 18 to 100 years, lived in around 25 US areas, and enrolled virtually. Resolution of symptoms, clearance, or two negative PCRs was present in recovered Cohort 3 donors. This entry is derived from a study of blood T cell repertoires in COVID-19. Study in general: Sources were T cells, B-cell-depleted T cells, or PBMCs; the material itself was cDNA or gDNA.

Authors' analysis steps: Estimated nucleated cell counts came from reference gene primer amplification. Clones were sequenced by immunoSEQ multiplex PCR, and TCRdb holds only the in-frame ones, with some missing. Clone size and the V and J calls come from that table; the DNA yielded D and trimming. The sample carries some 300,000 clones, approximately 85% recorded once. The gene calls are TRBV10-2 and TRBJ1-4; 7 positions agree with TRBD1. The TCR sequence derives from a young woman who had recovered from COVID-19. The sequenced material came from PBMCs or T cells enriched from blood (not recorded which). CDR3: CASNSGWDSEKLFF. The CDR3 DNA follows: TGCGCCAGCAATTCCGGCTGGGACAGCGAAAAACTGTTTTTT.